This TCR beta chain was identified during a study of T cells after yellow fever vaccination. As for the study in general: The fractions with low cell numbers were processed using SMART-Seq v4 Ultra Low Input.

This clonotype showed up many times. The antigen remains unidentified. Whole-study findings and limits: Boosting was followed by the reappearance of most primary-vaccination clones (approximately 97% CD4, about 88% CD8). CD4 and CD8 compartments shared a small share of clonotypes.

TCRdb re-called the 5' RACE reads through MiXCR, storing one row per CDR3 protein. Counted here are 200,000 to 300,000 distinct CDR3 sequences, about an eighth occurring once; the ten biggest clones make up about 0.51%. This CDR3 contains 12 residues. Germline CDR1 reads DFQATT; CDR2 reads SNEGSKA (reference sequence). Here the sequenced sample was CD4+ T cells sorted from PBMCs, taken 45 days after the yellow fever booster vaccination. The receptor comes from a man aged 25-45 years who received the YFV17D yellow fever vaccine. V and J are TRBV20-1 and TRBJ1-2; D call uncertain. In DNA form, the CDR3 reads TGCAGGATCGGGAGAGGGCGCTATGGCTACACCTTC. Translating gives CRIGRGRYGYTF.